The clone carrying this T cell receptor beta chain has only a few counts. Its antigen is not known. TCRdb redid the calling of the 5' RACE reads with MiXCR, one entry per CDR3 protein. The repertoire holds around 50,000 distinct CDR3 sequences, with roughly 7% as singletons. The V and J ends lost 6 bases and 9 bases respectively, with 18 bases between them. This CDR3 spans 14 amino acids. This entry is derived from a study of T cells after yellow fever vaccination. Study-wide points: Clones that expanded after primary vaccination mostly reappeared after the booster (96% CD4, approximately 87% CD8).

This specimen was CD8+ T cells sorted from PBMCs, taken roughly 15 days after the first yellow fever vaccination. This chain connects TRBV12-3 or TRBV12-4 to TRBJ1-5; a weak D match, TRBD1 (6 bases). The receptor was derived from a man aged 18 to 29 who received the YFV17D yellow fever vaccine. CDR3 region: CASSLGGGMMPQHF. CDR3 sequence (DNA): TGTGCCAGCAGCCTGGGGGGCGGGATGATGCCCCAGCATTTT.